This T cell receptor (beta chain) was captured in a study of chemoradiotherapy in HPV16-positive cancers. Study-wide background: Candidate HPV-specific T-cell clones and common TCR motifs came from functional assays in a couple of HPV16-positive patients.

Study-wide points: HPV-specific T cells were functionally defined from only a couple of HPV16-positive patients.

Assay used: immunoSEQ multiplex PCR; TCRdb lists only in-frame clones, some missing. The sample holds thousands of clones; 80% to 90% are singletons and the top ten take around 9%. Details on this clone: Its matching antigen is unknown.

In germline, CDR1 is MNHEY, CDR2 SVGAGI. This CDR3 has 16 residues. V lost 4 bases and J lost 0, with 13 bases in between. The sample here was tumor tissue, taken from a patient who underwent chemoradiotherapy. This clonotype was sampled from a human donor with HPV-associated anogenital cancer. The chain has TRBV6-5 and TRBJ1-3; D call uncertain. The CDR3 DNA follows: TGTGCCAGCAGTTCGAGGACCGACTTCTCTGGAAACACCATATATTTT. Translation gives CASSSRTDFSGNTIYF.